The 20 T cell receptor beta chains presented below share a single source sample, sequenced in a study of response to subunit inactivated influenza vaccine. A single record per CDR3 protein comes from TCRdb applying MiXCR to the RT-PCR reads. The sample includes 650,000 to 700,000 distinct CDR3 sequences, 15% to 18% of them seen just once. This sample comprised PBMCs from blood, obtained 11 to 12 days after vaccination. The receptors shown here come from a man aged 45-60 years who received an inactivated influenza vaccine.

A few counts support this clonotype. The V and J genes are TRBV18 and TRBJ2-5, with D unclear. The CDR3 is made up of 14 amino acids. V shed 6 bases and J shed 2 bases, with 13 bases lying between them. Germline V gene sequence: CDR1 KGHSH, CDR2 LQKENI. For the CDR3, the DNA is TGTGCCAGCTCGGAAGGTGCTGTACAAGAGACCCAGTACTTC. This codes for CASSEGAVQETQYF.

This clonotype occurred a few times. The V call is TRBV15, the J call TRBJ1-2; D is ambiguous. Germline V CDR1 and CDR2: LNHNV, YYDKDF (reference sequence). The ends were cut back, 5 bases at V and 7 bases at J, with 17 bases in the middle. The CDR3 loop spans 14 amino acids. Here the CDR3 reads CATSLQSLRGGYTF. CDR3 sequence (DNA): TGTGCCACCAGCCTACAATCGTTACGGGGTGGCTACACCTTC.

CDR3 DNA sequence: TGTGCCAGCAGCCCGGGGGGTCGGTATGGCTACACCTTC. This gives the protein CASSPGGRYGYTF. The chain recombines TRBV7-9 with TRBJ1-2; the D gene is possibly TRBD1 (5 bases). The V end was cut by 5 bases, the J end by 5 bases, with 12 bases between. Germline CDR1 and CDR2: SEHNR and FQNEAQ (reference sequence). The CDR3 is 13 amino acids. The full variable domain, with the rest looked up from reference TRBV7-9 and TRBJ1-2, is DTGVSQNPRHKITKRGQNVTFRCDPISEHNRLYWYRQTLGQGPEFLTYFQNEAQLEKSRLLSDRFSAERPKGSFSTLEIQRTEQGDSAMYLCASSPGGRYGYTFGSGTRLTVV.

This chain uses TRBV24-1 with TRBJ2-2, with TRBD2 matching over 11 bases. CDR1 and CDR2 (germline): KGHDR, SFDVKD. This CDR3 comprises 19 residues. Unmatched junction bases numbered 13, after V lost 5 bases and J lost 3 bases. The chain's CDR3 is CATSARRASGRLDTGELFF. The CDR3 DNA is TGTGCCACCAGTGCTCGGCGGGCTAGCGGGAGGTTGGACACCGGGGAGCTGTTTTTT.

The rearrangement uses TRBV30 and TRBJ1-4; 9 bases are a match to TRBD1. Trimming took 4 bases from V and 2 from J; bases not matched to a gene: 2. From germline, CDR1 is GTSNPN and CDR2 SVGIG (reference sequence). The CDR3 totals 14 residues. The CDR3 is CAWIGQGTNEKLFF. Here the CDR3 DNA reads TGTGCCTGGATCGGACAGGGGACTAATGAAAAACTGTTTTTT.

This sequence joins TRBV5-1 and TRBJ2-3; tentatively, D is TRBD2 (5 bases). This CDR3 region has 16 residues. In germline, CDR1 is SGHRS, CDR2 YFSETQ. The V end was cut by 4 bases, the J end by 1 base, with 16 bases between. CDR3 in amino acids: CASSLQPRRGTDTQYF. DNA of the CDR3: TGCGCCAGCAGCCTACAACCCCGGCGGGGCACAGATACGCAGTATTTT.

This clonotype was recorded a few times. The V and J genes are TRBV4-2 and TRBJ2-5; TRBD1 matches at 8 bases. V shed 0 bases, J shed 5 bases, and the junction held 8 bases outside the gene matches. Germline V CDR1 and CDR2: LGHNA, YNFKEQ. The CDR3 length is 16 residues. The CDR3 protein is CASSQDYQGATETQYF. As DNA, the CDR3 is TGTGCCAGCAGCCAAGATTACCAGGGGGCAACCGAGACCCAGTACTTC.

This clonotype was detected only a few times. This chain connects TRBV6-2 or TRBV6-3 to TRBJ2-7, with TRBD1 as a possible D gene (5 bases). The CDR3 has 14 residues. Germline V CDR1 and CDR2: MNHEY, SVGEGT. Trimming took off 7 bases at V and 3 bases at J, with 16 bases between the two ends. The CDR3 protein is CASTHDGQNYEQYF. CDR3 in DNA: TGTGCCAGCACCCACGACGGACAAAACTACGAGCAGTACTTC.

The sample holds many counts of this clonotype. The rearrangement links TRBV25-1 to TRBJ2-4; weak D call: TRBD2 (6 bases). The V and J ends lost 2 bases and 0 bases respectively, with 8 bases between them. CDR3 length: 15 residues. Germline-derived CDR1 and CDR2 are MGHDK and SYGVNS. The DNA of the CDR3 is TGTGCCAGCAGTGAAGGCGGGACAGCCAAAAACATTCAGTACTTC. This translates into CASSEGGTAKNIQYF.

The gene calls are TRBV7-9 and TRBJ2-7; tentatively, D is TRBD1 or TRBD2 (5 bases each). CDR3 size: 15 residues. Per the germline V gene, CDR1 is SEHNR and CDR2 is FQNEAQ (reference sequence). V was pared by 1 base and J by 4 bases, with 14 bases between. In nucleotides, the CDR3 is TGTGCCAGCAGCTTAGGACCGCAGGGACGGTACGAGCAGTACTTC. Translation: CASSLGPQGRYEQYF.

This clonotype came up a few times. The V call is TRBV7-2, the J call TRBJ1-1; the D gene is possibly TRBD1 (5 bases). In germline, CDR1 is SGHTA, CDR2 FQGNSA. V was clipped by 6 bases and J by 1 base, with 9 bases between them. The CDR3 consists of 13 residues. CDR3 sequence (DNA): TGTGCCAGCAGTATTGACAGGAACACTGAAGCTTTCTTT. Amino acids: CASSIDRNTEAFF.

This clonotype turned up a few times. The chain employs TRBV15 and TRBJ1-5; D gene unclear. Germline V gene lookup returns CDR1 LNHNV and CDR2 YYDKDF (reference sequence). Trimming took off 0 bases at V and 2 bases at J, with 8 bases between the two ends. The CDR3 is 15 residues long. CDR3 region: CATSRDPTRNQPQHF. DNA of the CDR3: TGTGCCACCAGCAGAGATCCAACTCGCAATCAGCCCCAGCATTTT.

This clonotype was observed a handful of times. CDR3 sequence: CASSLIAGKNPEQYF. CDR3 DNA sequence: TGTGCCAGCAGTTTAATCGCAGGGAAGAATCCCGAGCAGTACTTC. V gene TRBV28 combines with J gene TRBJ2-7; D possibly corresponds to TRBD1 (5 bases). Trimming pared 2 bases from V and 6 bases from J, leaving 17 bases between. From germline, CDR1 is MDHEN and CDR2 SYDVKM. CDR3 length: 15 residues.

In this sample, this clonotype turned up many times. The chain carries TRBV12-3 or TRBV12-4 and TRBJ2-1; a weak D match, TRBD2 (6 bases). This CDR3 is 14 amino acids long. Trimming left V 0 bases short and J 6 bases short, with 9 bases between. The CDR3 loop is CASSLAGGINEQFF. Here the CDR3 DNA reads TGTGCCAGCAGTTTAGCGGGGGGAATCAATGAGCAGTTCTTC.

This clonotype has only a few counts. V gene TRBV20-1 combines with J gene TRBJ2-6; D not certain. Germline loops: CDR1 DFQATT, CDR2 SNEGSKA (reference sequence). This CDR3 is 13 amino acids long. Trimming stripped 4 bases from V and 0 bases from J, with 4 bases between. CDR3 DNA: TGCAGTGCTACGTACTCTGGGGCCAACGTCCTGACTTTC. Translating gives CSATYSGANVLTF.

This chain uses TRBV12-3 or TRBV12-4 with TRBJ1-2; tentatively, D is TRBD1 (5 bases). The CDR3 is made up of 17 amino acids. Trimming stripped 3 bases from V and 6 bases from J, with 23 bases between. The CDR3 sequence: CASSFWQGPAGVDGYTF. DNA of the CDR3: TGTGCCAGCAGTTTCTGGCAGGGACCCGCCGGGGTGGATGGCTACACCTTC.

The rearrangement uses TRBV5-1 and TRBJ2-4; 7 bases match TRBD1. In germline, CDR1 is SGHRS, CDR2 YFSETQ. The CDR3 length is 17 residues. V was clipped by 4 bases and J by 4 bases; unmatched bases: 14. This CDR3 reads CASSRSPPTGQKNIQYF. The CDR3 DNA sequence: TGCGCCAGCAGCCGCTCTCCCCCGACAGGGCAAAAAAACATTCAGTACTTC.

This chain connects TRBV4-3 to TRBJ2-1; 11 positions match TRBD1. Germline CDR1 reads LGHNA; CDR2 reads YSLEER. The CDR3 has 14 residues. J was trimmed by 9 bases and V by 5 bases; bases with no gene match: 6. Here the CDR3 reads CASSLPGTGGEQFF. CDR3 nucleotides: TGCGCCAGCAGCTTGCCCGGGACAGGGGGTGAGCAGTTCTTC.

This clonotype was seen at least ten times. V is TRBV12-3 or TRBV12-4 and J is TRBJ2-1; D remains ambiguous. Trimming removed 6 bases at V and 7 bases at J, with 13 bases between. The CDR3 loop spans 13 amino acids. For the CDR3, the DNA is TGTGCCAGCAGCCACCTACTTGGGAATGAGCAGTTCTTC. Encoded protein: CASSHLLGNEQFF.

This clonotype was found a few times. This chain joins TRBV4-1 and TRBJ2-1; 10 bases fit TRBD2. V lost 1 base to trimming and J lost 4 bases; unmatched junction nucleotides: 7. The CDR3 consists of 17 residues. Looked up from germline, CDR1 is MGHRA and CDR2 is YSYEKL. CDR3 nucleotides: TGCGCCAGCAGCCAAGCCCTTAGCGGGGGGCCATACAATGAGCAGTTCTTC. Its translation: CASSQALSGGPYNEQFF.